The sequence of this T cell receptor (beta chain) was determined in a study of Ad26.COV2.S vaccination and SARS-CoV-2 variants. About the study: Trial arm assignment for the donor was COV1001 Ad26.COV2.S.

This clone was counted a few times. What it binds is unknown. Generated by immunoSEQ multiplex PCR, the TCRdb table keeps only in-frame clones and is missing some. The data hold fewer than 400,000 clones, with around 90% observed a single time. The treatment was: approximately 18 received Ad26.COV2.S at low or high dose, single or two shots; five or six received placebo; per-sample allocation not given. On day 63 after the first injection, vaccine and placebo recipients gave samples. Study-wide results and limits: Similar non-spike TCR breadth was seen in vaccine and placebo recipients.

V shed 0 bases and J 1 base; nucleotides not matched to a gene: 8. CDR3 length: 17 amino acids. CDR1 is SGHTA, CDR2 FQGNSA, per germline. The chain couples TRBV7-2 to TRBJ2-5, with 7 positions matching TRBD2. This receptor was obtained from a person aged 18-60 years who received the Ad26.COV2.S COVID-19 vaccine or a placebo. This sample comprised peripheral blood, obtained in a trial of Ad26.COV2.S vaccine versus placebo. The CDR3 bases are TGTGCCAGCAGCTTAGCGCGAAATAGCGGGTTCCAAGAGACCCAGTACTTC. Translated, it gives CASSLARNSGFQETQYF.